Listed below are T cell receptor beta chains from one sample, sequenced in a study of cytomegalovirus exposure and HLA in healthy donors. TCRdb keeps only in-frame clones here, not all; method: immunoSEQ multiplex PCR. Of about 76,000 clones listed, roughly four fifths are singletons. The sample consisted of PBMCs. These receptors were obtained from a woman younger than 45 in good health and CMV-seronegative. The CDR3 runs from the conserved cysteine through the conserved F or W. A D gene is named only where the DNA matches it firmly. The size entry is marked missing in some rows and otherwise reads once, few, many or a size class.

DNA: TGTGCCAGCTCACCAGGGACTAGCACCTACGAGCAGTACTTC
CDR3: CASSPGTSTYEQYF
J: TRBJ2-7
size: -
V: TRBV18
D: TRBD2

DNA: TGTGCCACCAGCAGAGATCGCGGTAGCGGGGGAACTTCGCAGTTCTTC
CDR3: CATSRDRGSGGTSQFF
J: TRBJ2-1
size: -
V: TRBV15
D: TRBD2

DNA: TGTGCCAGCAGCCCCTCTACCGGGGAGCTGTTTTTT
CDR3: CASSPSTGELFF
J: TRBJ2-2
size: -
V: TRBV5-4
D: -

DNA: TGTGCCAGCAGTTCGCCCAGGGCAGGAGCTACGTACTCTAATGAGCAGTTCTTC
CDR3: CASSSPRAGATYSNEQFF
J: TRBJ2-1
size: -
V: TRBV28
D: -

DNA: TGCAGCGCAACTGGACAGGGGTCCCACGAGCAGTACTTC
CDR3: CSATGQGSHEQYF
J: TRBJ2-7
size: -
V: TRBV29-1
D: TRBD1

DNA: TGTGCCAGCAGTTACTACCGGGACAGGGGATTTAACGAGCAGTACTTC
CDR3: CASSYYRDRGFNEQYF
J: TRBJ2-7
size: -
V: TRBV6-6
D: TRBD1

DNA: TGTGCCAGCAGACGCGACAGCGATCCAACCTACGAGCAGTACTTC
CDR3: CASRRDSDPTYEQYF
J: TRBJ2-7
size: -
V: TRBV6-5
D: -

DNA: TGCAGCGTTGGTCCCGAACCGGGACAGCCTAACTATGGCTACACCTTC
CDR3: CSVGPEPGQPNYGYTF
J: TRBJ1-2
size: -
V: TRBV29-1
D: TRBD1

DNA: TGTGCCAGCAGCGTAGTCGGGGGTTCGGAGACCCAGTACTTC
CDR3: CASSVVGGSETQYF
J: TRBJ2-5
size: -
V: TRBV9
D: -

DNA: TGTGCCAGCAGCTTGGATTCAGGCGGGCAGCCCCAGCATTTT
CDR3: CASSLDSGGQPQHF
J: TRBJ1-5
size: -
V: TRBV5-8
D: -

DNA: TGTGCCAGCAGCTTAGATGTGACTAGCGGGAGGGTCTACGAGCAGTACTTC
CDR3: CASSLDVTSGRVYEQYF
J: TRBJ2-7
size: -
V: TRBV11-2
D: TRBD2

DNA: TGTGCCAGCTCACCACGTCCAGGGGCCACTGAAGCTTTCTTT
CDR3: CASSPRPGATEAFF
J: TRBJ1-1
size: -
V: TRBV18
D: -

DNA: TGTGCCAGTATCTCCGACTCTAACTATGGCTACACCTTC
CDR3: CASISDSNYGYTF
J: TRBJ1-2
size: once
V: TRBV19
D: -

DNA: TGTGCCATCAGGGGACGTCCGGGAAGGACAGGCATGAACACTGAAGCTTTCTTT
CDR3: CAIRGRPGRTGMNTEAFF
J: TRBJ1-1
size: once
V: TRBV10-3
D: TRBD1

DNA: TGTGCCATCAGACGGGCGGGGGAGAGGAACGAGCAGTACTTC
CDR3: CAIRRAGERNEQYF
J: TRBJ2-7
size: -
V: TRBV10-3
D: TRBD2

DNA: TGCGCCAGCAGCCAAGGGTCAGGCTCCTACAATGAGCAGTTCTTC
CDR3: CASSQGSGSYNEQFF
J: TRBJ2-1
size: -
V: TRBV4-1
D: -

DNA: TGCGCCAGCAGGACAGGGTCTGGAAACACCATATATTTT
CDR3: CASRTGSGNTIYF
J: TRBJ1-3
size: -
V: TRBV5-1
D: TRBD1

DNA: TGTGCCAGCAACGCCGATCAGGCCTACGAGCAGTACTTC
CDR3: CASNADQAYEQYF
J: TRBJ2-7
size: once
V: TRBV28
D: -

DNA: TGTGCCAGCAGCTCGCTGAGCGGGAGGGCCTTGAACATTCAGTACTTC
CDR3: CASSSLSGRALNIQYF
J: TRBJ2-4
size: -
V: TRBV11-2
D: TRBD2

DNA: TGTGCCAGCAGTTCACCAATCGACAACAGTCCCGGTAGAGATACGCAGTATTTT
CDR3: CASSSPIDNSPGRDTQYF
J: TRBJ2-3
size: -
V: TRBV28
D: -

DNA: TGCAGTGCCACTAGCCCAACGACGCAGTATTTT
CDR3: CSATSPTTQYF
J: TRBJ2-3
size: few
V: TRBV20-1
D: -

DNA: TGCAGCGTTGAACTAGCGGGAGGATACGAGCAGTACTTC
CDR3: CSVELAGGYEQYF
J: TRBJ2-7
size: -
V: TRBV29-1
D: TRBD2

DNA: TGTGCCAGCGGAAACAGGGGGCGGGGGGACACTGAAGCTTTCTTT
CDR3: CASGNRGRGDTEAFF
J: TRBJ1-1
size: -
V: TRBV2
D: TRBD1

DNA: TGTGCCAGCAGTTTGGACAGGGTCAGGGTCGAGCAGTACTTC
CDR3: CASSLDRVRVEQYF
J: TRBJ2-7
size: few
V: TRBV28
D: TRBD1

DNA: TGTGCCAGCAGTCCCCCGGTGAGAGATACGCAGTATTTT
CDR3: CASSPPVRDTQYF
J: TRBJ2-3
size: -
V: TRBV28
D: -

DNA: TGTGCCAGCAGCTACCACGCGACTAGCGCGGCCGGGGAGCTGTTTTTT
CDR3: CASSYHATSAAGELFF
J: TRBJ2-2
size: -
V: TRBV5-4
D: TRBD2

DNA: TGTGCCAGCTCAGCAGAGACAGGGACTGAAGCTTTCTTT
CDR3: CASSAETGTEAFF
J: TRBJ1-1
size: -
V: TRBV18
D: TRBD1

DNA: TGTGCCAGCTCACCTGTGTTAGCCGGGGAGCTGTTTTTT
CDR3: CASSPVLAGELFF
J: TRBJ2-2
size: -
V: TRBV18
D: -

DNA: TGTGCCTGGAGCCTCATTAAGGGGCATTCCCAGTACTTC
CDR3: CAWSLIKGHSQYF
J: TRBJ2-5
size: -
V: TRBV30
D: -

DNA: TGCGCCAGCAGTAGCGGAACGTACAATGAGCAGTTCTTC
CDR3: CASSSGTYNEQFF
J: TRBJ2-1
size: once
V: TRBV5-1
D: -

DNA: TGTGCCAGCAGTGCCGGGACAGGGGTGATAGATACGCAGTATTTT
CDR3: CASSAGTGVIDTQYF
J: TRBJ2-3
size: -
V: TRBV2
D: TRBD1

DNA: TGTGCCTGGAGCATACAGGGGTTGGTTGAAGCTTTCTTT
CDR3: CAWSIQGLVEAFF
J: TRBJ1-1
size: -
V: TRBV30
D: TRBD1

DNA: TGTGCCAGCAGCTTAGAAGCGGGAGCAGATACGCAGTATTTT
CDR3: CASSLEAGADTQYF
J: TRBJ2-3
size: -
V: TRBV7-9
D: TRBD2

DNA: TGTGCCAGCTCACCAGGGGGGCGGGAGAGGAAGTACGAGCAGTACTTC
CDR3: CASSPGGRERKYEQYF
J: TRBJ2-7
size: -
V: TRBV18
D: -

DNA: TGTGCCAGCAGCTTAGGACAGAAGAACTATGGCTACACCTTC
CDR3: CASSLGQKNYGYTF
J: TRBJ1-2
size: -
V: TRBV11-2
D: -

DNA: TGTGCCAGCAGTTTAAACGGAGGGGGCGGTGAAGCTTTCTTT
CDR3: CASSLNGGGGEAFF
J: TRBJ1-1
size: -
V: TRBV27
D: TRBD1

DNA: TGTGCCAGCAGCGCCCAGGACCCAGCACAGGGTGGGAGCAATCAGCCCCAGCATTTT
CDR3: CASSAQDPAQGGSNQPQHF
J: TRBJ1-5
size: -
V: TRBV21-1
D: -

DNA: TGTGCCAGCAGTTTTTCAGGGGCGGCCATATATTTT
CDR3: CASSFSGAAIYF
J: TRBJ1-3
size: -
V: TRBV28
D: -

DNA: TGCGCCAGCAGCTCGGGACAGGGGTACGAGCAGTACTTC
CDR3: CASSSGQGYEQYF
J: TRBJ2-7
size: -
V: TRBV5-1
D: TRBD1

DNA: TGCGCCAGCAGCCAAGATTCGGAGGGTGGGGCCAACGTCCTGACTTTC
CDR3: CASSQDSEGGANVLTF
J: TRBJ2-6
size: once
V: TRBV4-3
D: -

DNA: TGTGCCAGCAGCTTCGGAACTAGCGGGAGTTGGAATGAGCAGTTCTTC
CDR3: CASSFGTSGSWNEQFF
J: TRBJ2-1
size: -
V: TRBV14
D: TRBD2

DNA: TGCGCCAGCAGGCTCACAGTCGGACAGGGGGCCTACTACGAGCAGTACTTC
CDR3: CASRLTVGQGAYYEQYF
J: TRBJ2-7
size: -
V: TRBV4-1
D: TRBD1

DNA: TGTGCCAGCAGTTCCGAAACCGGGACAGGCAATCAGCCCCAGCATTTT
CDR3: CASSSETGTGNQPQHF
J: TRBJ1-5
size: -
V: TRBV2
D: TRBD1

DNA: TGTGCCAGCAGTTTACCCAACGGGGTCACTGAAGCTTTCTTT
CDR3: CASSLPNGVTEAFF
J: TRBJ1-1
size: -
V: TRBV28
D: -

DNA: TGTGCCAGTAGCTTAGGAGGGAGACAGAGGCAAGGGGAGCTGTTTTTT
CDR3: CASSLGGRQRQGELFF
J: TRBJ2-2
size: -
V: TRBV19
D: -

DNA: TGCGCCAGCAGCCAAGGGCGGCCGTACGAGCAGTACTTC
CDR3: CASSQGRPYEQYF
J: TRBJ2-7
size: few
V: TRBV4-1
D: -

DNA: TGTGCCAGCAGCTTTCTTCTAAGCTCCTACAATGAGCAGTTCTTC
CDR3: CASSFLLSSYNEQFF
J: TRBJ2-1
size: -
V: TRBV7-3
D: -

DNA: TGTGCCTGGAGTGTATCCCTTTACGAGCAGTACTTC
CDR3: CAWSVSLYEQYF
J: TRBJ2-7
size: -
V: TRBV30
D: -

DNA: TGTGCCAGTAGTATAGGGCGGGGCCTAAACATTCAGTACTTC
CDR3: CASSIGRGLNIQYF
J: TRBJ2-4
size: -
V: TRBV19
D: -

DNA: TGCGCCAGCAGCCAAGATCTTCTTGGTGGACTAGCGGGAGATACGCAGTATTTT
CDR3: CASSQDLLGGLAGDTQYF
J: TRBJ2-3
size: -
V: TRBV4-3
D: TRBD2

DNA: TGTGCCAGCAGCCCCCTTTCCGTGAGCGGAAGCACAGATACGCAGTATTTT
CDR3: CASSPLSVSGSTDTQYF
J: TRBJ2-3
size: -
V: TRBV7-3
D: -

DNA: TGTGCCAGCAGTTTCGTCGGGGCCAACGTCCTGACTTTC
CDR3: CASSFVGANVLTF
J: TRBJ2-6
size: -
V: TRBV7-9
D: -

DNA: TGTGCCTGGAGTGTACGCGGGGGCATTAGCACTGAAGCTTTCTTT
CDR3: CAWSVRGGISTEAFF
J: TRBJ1-1
size: -
V: TRBV30
D: -